The rows below give T cell receptor beta chains drawn from one sample of a study of cytotoxic CD8 clonotypes in ibrutinib-treated CLL. TCRdb's table, derived via immunoSEQ multiplex PCR, lists solely in-frame clones and lacks some. The table has 76,000 or so clones, roughly 80% seen once. This specimen was PBMCs, taken after 24 months of ibrutinib treatment. These receptors came from a human donor with chronic lymphocytic leukemia. CDR3s include the opening cysteine and the closing phenylalanine or tryptophan. D genes are given only for firm matches. Rows may omit the clone size; those that give it use once, few, many or a size class.

clone size	V gene	J gene	D gene	CDR3 DNA	CDR3 protein
-	TRBV29-1	TRBJ2-3	-	TGCAGCGTTGCCATAATCGCAGGGATCACAGATACGCAGTATTTT	CSVAIIAGITDTQYF
once	TRBV25-1	TRBJ2-3	-	TGTGCCAGCAGTGAATATAGAGCGGGTAGTACAGATACGCAGTATTTT	CASSEYRAGSTDTQYF
-	TRBV18	TRBJ1-4	-	TGTGCCAGCTCACCGGTCTCTTTAACTAATGAAAAACTGTTTTTT	CASSPVSLTNEKLFF
-	TRBV11-1	TRBJ2-3	TRBD2	TGTGCCAGCAGCTTAGAGCCGGGACTACGCACAGATACGCAGTATTTT	CASSLEPGLRTDTQYF
-	TRBV5-4	TRBJ2-3	TRBD2	TGTGCCAGCAGTTGGACCGGCGGGAGGCCCGGGGATACGCAGTATTTT	CASSWTGGRPGDTQYF
-	TRBV6-5	TRBJ2-7	-	TGTGCCAGCAGTTACTATCAGACTAAACCCTACGAGCAGTACTTC	CASSYYQTKPYEQYF
-	TRBV15	TRBJ2-7	TRBD2	TGTGCCACCAGCAAAAGCGGGACCTACGAGCAGTACTTC	CATSKSGTYEQYF
few	TRBV6-5	TRBJ1-5	TRBD1	TGTGCCAGCAGTAAAGACAGGGGAGGGCCCCAGCATTTT	CASSKDRGGPQHF
-	TRBV28	TRBJ2-1	TRBD1	TGTGCCAGCAGTTTGGACAGGGGGAAGAATGAGCAGTTCTTC	CASSLDRGKNEQFF
many	TRBV6-1	TRBJ2-7	-	TGTGCCAGCAGTGTTTCCACAACCGGGACCTACGAGCAGTACTTC	CASSVSTTGTYEQYF
-	TRBV2	TRBJ1-5	-	TGTGCCAGCAGAAGAGGGGGACCCAATCAGCCCCAGCATTTT	CASRRGGPNQPQHF
-	TRBV18	TRBJ1-5	TRBD1	TGTGCCAGCTCACCTATGACAGGGGCTAATCAGCCCCAGCATTTT	CASSPMTGANQPQHF
-	TRBV7-9	TRBJ2-1	-	TGTGCCAGCAGCTTAATGCGGGAAGACAATGAGCAGTTCTTC	CASSLMREDNEQFF
-	TRBV29-1	TRBJ2-5	-	TGCAGCGTTGCTGCAGGCGGCGGGGAGACCCAGTACTTC	CSVAAGGGETQYF
-	TRBV5-6	TRBJ2-3	TRBD1	TGTGCCAGCAGCTCGACAGGGGAAGATACGCAGTATTTT	CASSSTGEDTQYF
once	TRBV5-4	TRBJ2-7	TRBD1	TGTGCCAGCAGCAGGGGACAGGCCTACGAGCAGTACTTC	CASSRGQAYEQYF
-	TRBV7-9	TRBJ1-4	TRBD1	TGTGCCAGCAGCTTCACAGGGGGCGCGAATGAAAAACTGTTTTTT	CASSFTGGANEKLFF
-	TRBV15	TRBJ2-1	-	TGTGCCACCAGCAGAGATCTCGGCGGGATGGCCTACAATGAGCAGTTCTTC	CATSRDLGGMAYNEQFF
-	TRBV13	TRBJ1-2	-	TGTGCCAGCAGCTTAGGGGCGGAATTCTATGGCTACACCTTC	CASSLGAEFYGYTF
-	TRBV28	TRBJ1-5	-	TGTGCCAGCAGTTTTGGCGGGTGGAATCAGCCCCAGCATTTT	CASSFGGWNQPQHF
-	TRBV5-1	TRBJ2-2	-	TGCGCCAGCAGCTTAACTCAGGGAGGCGCCGGGGAGCTGTTTTTT	CASSLTQGGAGELFF
-	TRBV15	TRBJ2-3	TRBD2	TGTGCCACCAGCAGAGAAGGGACTAGCGGTAGCACAGATACGCAGTATTTT	CATSREGTSGSTDTQYF
few	TRBV15	TRBJ1-1	-	TGTGCCACCAGCGTGACCCGAACTGAAGCTTTCTTT	CATSVTRTEAFF
-	TRBV7-3	TRBJ2-2	-	TGTGCCAGCAGCCCAGGCCCCGGGGAGCTGTTTTTT	CASSPGPGELFF
-	TRBV7-6	TRBJ1-6	-	TGTGCCAGCAGCTACGGGGGTTTTAATTCACCCCTCCACTTT	CASSYGGFNSPLHF